This T cell receptor (beta chain) was retrieved from a study of tissue T cells after allogeneic stem cell transplantation. Whole-study context: Steroid-refractory graft-versus-host disease after allogeneic hematopoietic cell transplant qualified adults for prospective research-autopsy enrollment.

Worth noting for this clone: The junction and the germline gene differ at one end; a read error may be behind it.

Germline V CDR1 and CDR2: SGHAT, FQDESV (reference sequence). This CDR3 has 13 residues. Assay used: immunoSEQ multiplex PCR; TCRdb lists only in-frame clones, some missing. The data hold about 43,000 clones, with more than 90% observed a single time. The specimen comprised blood, sampled before transplantation. The chain is built from TRBV11-1 and TRBJ2-2, with 7 bases identical to TRBD1. This clonotype was obtained from a woman aged 40-70 years who later had graft-versus-host disease after an allogeneic stem cell transplant. DNA of the CDR3: TGTGCCAGCAGGCGACAGGGACACCGGGGAGCTGTTTTT. Encoded protein: CASRRQGHRGAVF.